This T cell receptor beta chain was retrieved from a study of T cells in Graves' hyperthyroidism and ophthalmopathy (dated by TCRdb to the late 2010s). About the study as a whole: Peripheral blood samples were taken at the time of initial diagnosis, prior to any treatment. An independent validation cohort of around 19 hyperthyroidism patients and roughly 16 patients who later progressed to ophthalmopathy tested prospective prediction of ophthalmopathy. The 100 discovery patients were randomly divided into training and test sets at a 7:3 ratio. According to the paper, TCR Vbeta CDR3 sequencing was carried out on 135 peripheral blood samples, which came from approximately 43 ophthalmopathy, 75 or so hyperthyroidism and roughly 17 progressor patients. To identify TCR V-J signatures that set the groups apart, the researchers used a discovery cohort of 100 patients, made up of roughly 45 with Graves' ophthalmopathy and some 56 with stable Graves' hyperthyroidism. In addition, the study compared T-cell repertoires in thyroid tissue and in blood from five to seven Graves' hyperthyroidism patients. Once sampling was done, hyperthyroidism patients were given methimazole at a starting dose of 30 mg daily, whereas ophthalmopathy patients were given high-dose intravenous methylprednisolone.

Ophthalmopathy patients had moderately to severely active disease, Clinical Activity Score of at least 3, NOSPECS grade of at least 4, and duration under 3 months. Patients with uncontrolled infections, other autoimmune diseases, pregnancy or lactation were excluded. Diagnoses relied on clinical symptoms, serum thyroxine and TRAb, thyroid ultrasound and orbital computed tomography. PBMCs were isolated from 7.5 to 10 ml of fresh peripheral blood by Ficoll-Paque density gradient centrifugation. Total RNA was extracted with Trizol reagent, and quality was checked on an Agilent 2100 Bioanalyzer. The germline V gene (reference sequence) provides CDR1 MNHEY and CDR2 SMNVEV. The CDR3 has 14 amino acids, counting the end cysteine and phenylalanine. Only the CDR3 portion is preserved as DNA: 42 bases, with reading frame beginning at the first base. Relative to germline, V is 4 bases shorter and J is 5 bases shorter, with 11 bases between their ends.

TCR beta CDR3 regions were amplified from RNA transcripts. For the first round of RT-PCR on the TCR CDR3, the HTBI primer set was used together with the Qiagen OneStep RT-PCR kit. The libraries were constructed in a second round of multiplex PCR and then size-selected and purified. Paired-end sequencing of the libraries was performed with 100 bp reads on an Illumina HiSeq2000. The paper's data handling went like this. SOAPnuke was used to process the raw data, removing reads that contained adapters or uncalled bases, had a mean Phred below 15, or lacked an exact match to the constant primer or identifier. COPE v1.2.5 was used to merge high-quality paired reads, and clonotypes were defined as unique nucleotide sequences. MiTCR v1.1 was used to align the clonotypes against IMGT TRBV, TRBD and TRBJ reference segments. Analysis was restricted to V-J combinations with a frequency above 0.0001, which covered roughly 99% of repertoires. A TCS score was defined as the ratio of F50 (clonal expansion) to E x V (chaos), with BLOSUM62-based TCRdist applied between CDR3 peptides within each V-J. Welch's t-statistics and random forest reduced around 550 V-J features to under 15, which were used in a naive Bayes classifier (R e1071). Clones were called with MiXCR by TCRdb after fastp trimmed the public reads at Q25, and only in-frame beta chains were retained. For every CDR3 protein sequence, its rows merge into one entry that carries the most common genes and DNA. These V and J calls rely on TCRdb rather than the paper's analysis. The sample includes around 520,000 distinct CDR3 sequences, with around a quarter observed a single time. The top ten hold roughly 12% of the sample.

This clonotype has just a few counts. Its antigen target is currently unknown. No much larger clone exists at a distance of one base, and base qualities are not known. General study outcomes and caveats: Sample size was not statistically predetermined, and investigators were not blinded to group allocation. In validation, the model predicted progression to ophthalmopathy with around 71% sensitivity and around 72% specificity, a median of around six months before onset. A 13 V-J signature model separated ophthalmopathy from stable hyperthyroidism, with roughly 88% sensitivity and 81.08% specificity in cross-validation and 80%/75% in testing. Most expanded thyroid clonotypes (frequency above 0.001) were also detected in blood, suggesting blood repertoires may reflect thyroid immune responses.

The V gene is TRBV27 and the J gene is TRBJ2-2; tentative D gene TRBD2, with 5 bases matching. Sequencing was performed on blood. The sequence came from a woman aged 25 to 45 with Graves' ophthalmopathy. The nucleotide sequence is TGTGCCAGCAGTTCCGAGGTAGCGACCGGGGAGCTGTTTTTT. Protein translation: CASSSEVATGELFF.